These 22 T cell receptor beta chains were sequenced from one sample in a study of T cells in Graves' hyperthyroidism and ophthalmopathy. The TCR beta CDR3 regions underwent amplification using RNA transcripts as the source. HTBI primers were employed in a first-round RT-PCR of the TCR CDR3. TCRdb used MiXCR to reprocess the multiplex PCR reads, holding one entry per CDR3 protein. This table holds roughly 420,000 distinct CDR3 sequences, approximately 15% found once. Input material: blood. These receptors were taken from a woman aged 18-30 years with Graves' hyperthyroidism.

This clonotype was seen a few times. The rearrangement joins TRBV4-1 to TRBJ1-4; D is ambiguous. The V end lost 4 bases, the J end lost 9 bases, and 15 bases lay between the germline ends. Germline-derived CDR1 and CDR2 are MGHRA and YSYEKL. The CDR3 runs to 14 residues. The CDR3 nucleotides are TGCGCCAGCAGCCCTACCGGGCCGATACAAAAACTGTTTTTT. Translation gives CASSPTGPIQKLFF.

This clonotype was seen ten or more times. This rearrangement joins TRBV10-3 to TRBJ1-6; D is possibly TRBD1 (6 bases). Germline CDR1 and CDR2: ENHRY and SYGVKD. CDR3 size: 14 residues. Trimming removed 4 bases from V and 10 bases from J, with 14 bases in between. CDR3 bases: TGTGCCATCAGTGGCCGGGACATGAAATCACCCCTCCACTTT. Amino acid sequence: CAISGRDMKSPLHF.

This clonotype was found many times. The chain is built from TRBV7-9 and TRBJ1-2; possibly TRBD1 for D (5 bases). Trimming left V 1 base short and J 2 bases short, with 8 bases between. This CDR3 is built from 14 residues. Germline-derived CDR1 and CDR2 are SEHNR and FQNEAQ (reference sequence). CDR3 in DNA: TGTGCCAGCAGCTTAGAGTGGGGCAACTATGGCTACACCTTC. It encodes CASSLEWGNYGYTF.

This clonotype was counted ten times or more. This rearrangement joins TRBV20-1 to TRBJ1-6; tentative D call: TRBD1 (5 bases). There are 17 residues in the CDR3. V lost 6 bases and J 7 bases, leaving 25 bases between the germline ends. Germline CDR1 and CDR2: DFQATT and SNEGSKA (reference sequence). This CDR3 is CSAQDSRALTRNSPLHF. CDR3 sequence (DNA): TGCAGTGCCCAAGATTCCAGGGCCCTAACCCGAAATTCACCCCTCCACTTT.

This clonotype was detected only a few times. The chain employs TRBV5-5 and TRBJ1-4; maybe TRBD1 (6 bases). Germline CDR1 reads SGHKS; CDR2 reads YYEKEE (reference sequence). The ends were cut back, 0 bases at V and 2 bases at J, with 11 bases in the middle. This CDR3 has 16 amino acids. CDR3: CASSLAGGRTNEKLFF. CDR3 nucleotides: TGTGCCAGCAGCTTGGCCGGGGGGCGGACTAATGAAAAACTGTTTTTT.

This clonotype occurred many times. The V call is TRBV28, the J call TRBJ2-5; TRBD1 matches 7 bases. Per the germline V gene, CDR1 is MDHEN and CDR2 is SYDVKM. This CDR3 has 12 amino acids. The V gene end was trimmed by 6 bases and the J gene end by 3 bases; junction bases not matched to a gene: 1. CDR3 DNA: TGTGCCAGCAGGGGACAGAAAGAGACCCAGTACTTC. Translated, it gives CASRGQKETQYF.

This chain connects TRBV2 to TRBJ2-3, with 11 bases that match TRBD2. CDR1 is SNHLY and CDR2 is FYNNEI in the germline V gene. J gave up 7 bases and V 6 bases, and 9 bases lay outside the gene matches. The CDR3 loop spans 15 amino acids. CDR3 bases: TGTGCCAGCAGCAACCTAGCGGGAGGTCTACATACGCAGTATTTT. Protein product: CASSNLAGGLHTQYF.

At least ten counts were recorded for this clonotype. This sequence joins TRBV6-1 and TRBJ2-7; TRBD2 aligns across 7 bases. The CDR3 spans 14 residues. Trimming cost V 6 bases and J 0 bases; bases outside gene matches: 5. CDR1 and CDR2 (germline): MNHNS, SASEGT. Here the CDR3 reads CASRGGYNSYEQYF. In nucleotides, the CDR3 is TGTGCCAGCAGGGGAGGGTATAACTCCTACGAGCAGTACTTC.

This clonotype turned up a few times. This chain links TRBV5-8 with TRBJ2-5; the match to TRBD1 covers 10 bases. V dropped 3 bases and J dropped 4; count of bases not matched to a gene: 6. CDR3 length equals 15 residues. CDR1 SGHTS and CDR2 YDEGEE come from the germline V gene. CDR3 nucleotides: TGTGCCAGCAGCTCGGGACAGGGGAAAGGAGAGACCCAGTACTTC. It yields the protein CASSSGQGKGETQYF.

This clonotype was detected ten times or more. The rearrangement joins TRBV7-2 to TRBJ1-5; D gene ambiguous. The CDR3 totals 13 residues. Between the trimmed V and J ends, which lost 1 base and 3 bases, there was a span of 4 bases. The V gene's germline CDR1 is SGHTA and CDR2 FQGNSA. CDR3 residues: CASSLEVNQPQHF. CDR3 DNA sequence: TGTGCCAGCAGCTTAGAAGTCAATCAGCCCCAGCATTTT.

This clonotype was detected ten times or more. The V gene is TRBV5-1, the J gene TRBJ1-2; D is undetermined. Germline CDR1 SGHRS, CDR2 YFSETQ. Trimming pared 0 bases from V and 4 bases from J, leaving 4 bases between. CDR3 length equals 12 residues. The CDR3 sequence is CASSLEGYGYTF. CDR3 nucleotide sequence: TGCGCCAGCAGCTTGGAGGGCTATGGCTACACCTTC.

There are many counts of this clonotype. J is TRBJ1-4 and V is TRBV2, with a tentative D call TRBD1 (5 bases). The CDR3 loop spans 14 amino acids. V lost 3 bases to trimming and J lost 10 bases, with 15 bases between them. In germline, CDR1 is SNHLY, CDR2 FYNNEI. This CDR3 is CASSDPGGTGKLFF. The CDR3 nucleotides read TGTGCCAGCAGTGACCCGGGGGGTACGGGAAAACTGTTTTTT.

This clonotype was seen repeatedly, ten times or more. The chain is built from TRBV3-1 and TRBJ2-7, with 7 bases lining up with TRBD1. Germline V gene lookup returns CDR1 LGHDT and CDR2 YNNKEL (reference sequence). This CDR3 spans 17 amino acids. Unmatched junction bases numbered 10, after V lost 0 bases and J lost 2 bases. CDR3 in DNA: TGTGCCAGCAGCCAAGATGGCCCCGGACAGGCGACCTACGAGCAGTACTTC. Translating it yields CASSQDGPGQATYEQYF.

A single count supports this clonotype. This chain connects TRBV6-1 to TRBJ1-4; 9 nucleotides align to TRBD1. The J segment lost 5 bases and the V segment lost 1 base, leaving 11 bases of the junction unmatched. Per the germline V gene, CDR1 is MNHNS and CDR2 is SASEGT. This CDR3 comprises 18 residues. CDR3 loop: CASSEVSWTGAANEKLFF. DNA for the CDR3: TGTGCCAGCAGTGAAGTTTCGTGGACAGGGGCCGCAAATGAAAAACTGTTTTTT.

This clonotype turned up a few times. The CDR3 loop reads CASSYGRGSEQYF. CDR3 DNA: TGTGCCAGCAGCTATGGGCGGGGGAGCGAGCAGTACTTC. J is TRBJ2-7 and V is TRBV11-1, with 7 bases matching TRBD2. The CDR3 covers 13 residues. Germline V CDR1 and CDR2: SGHAT, FQDESV (reference sequence). The V gene end was trimmed by 4 bases and the J gene end by 6 bases; junction bases not matched to a gene: 6.

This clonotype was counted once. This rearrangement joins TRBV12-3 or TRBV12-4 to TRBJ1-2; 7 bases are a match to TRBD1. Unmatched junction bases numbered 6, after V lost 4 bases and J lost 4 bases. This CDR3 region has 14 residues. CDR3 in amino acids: CASSSPDRSYGYTF. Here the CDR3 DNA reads TGTGCCAGCAGTTCGCCGGACAGGAGCTATGGCTACACCTTC.

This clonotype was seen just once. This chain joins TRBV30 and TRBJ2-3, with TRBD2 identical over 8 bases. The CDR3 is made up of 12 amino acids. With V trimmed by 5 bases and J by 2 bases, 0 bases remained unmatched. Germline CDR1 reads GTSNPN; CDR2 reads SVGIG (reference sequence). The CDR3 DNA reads TGTGCCTGGGGACTAGCCACAGATACGCAGTATTTT. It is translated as CAWGLATDTQYF.

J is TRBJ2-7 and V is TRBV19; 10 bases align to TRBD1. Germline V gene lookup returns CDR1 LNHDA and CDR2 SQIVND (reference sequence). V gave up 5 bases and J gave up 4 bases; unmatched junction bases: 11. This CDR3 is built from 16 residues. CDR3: CASSWGLTGGGYEQYF. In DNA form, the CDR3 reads TGTGCCAGTAGTTGGGGCCTGACAGGGGGCGGTTACGAGCAGTACTTC.

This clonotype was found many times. CDR3 bases: TGTGCCAGCAGTTTAGCGGGGGACAACTATGGCTACACCTTC. The encoded protein is CASSLAGDNYGYTF. This sequence joins TRBV12-3 or TRBV12-4 and TRBJ1-2; D may be TRBD1 (5 bases). The CDR3 spans 14 residues. With 0 bases removed from V and 2 bases from J, the gap between germline ends came to 7 bases.

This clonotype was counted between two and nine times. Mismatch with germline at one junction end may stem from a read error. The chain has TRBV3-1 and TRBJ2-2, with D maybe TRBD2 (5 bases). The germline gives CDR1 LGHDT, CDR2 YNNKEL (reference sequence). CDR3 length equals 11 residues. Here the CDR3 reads CASSLTGELLF. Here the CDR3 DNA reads TGTGCCAGCAGCCTAACCGGGGAGCTGCTTTTT.

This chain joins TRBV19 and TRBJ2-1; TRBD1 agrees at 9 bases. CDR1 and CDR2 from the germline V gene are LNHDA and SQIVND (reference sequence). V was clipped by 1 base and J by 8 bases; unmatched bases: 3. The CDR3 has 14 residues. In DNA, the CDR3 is TGTGCCAGTAGTATAGGGGACAGGGTCTATGAGCAGTTCTTC. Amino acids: CASSIGDRVYEQFF.

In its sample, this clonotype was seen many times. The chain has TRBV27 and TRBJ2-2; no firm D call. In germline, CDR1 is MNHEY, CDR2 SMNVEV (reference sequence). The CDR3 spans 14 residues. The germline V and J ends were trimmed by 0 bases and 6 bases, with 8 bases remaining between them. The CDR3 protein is CASSLSTPPGELFF. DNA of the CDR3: TGTGCCAGCAGTTTATCGACTCCGCCCGGGGAGCTGTTTTTT.